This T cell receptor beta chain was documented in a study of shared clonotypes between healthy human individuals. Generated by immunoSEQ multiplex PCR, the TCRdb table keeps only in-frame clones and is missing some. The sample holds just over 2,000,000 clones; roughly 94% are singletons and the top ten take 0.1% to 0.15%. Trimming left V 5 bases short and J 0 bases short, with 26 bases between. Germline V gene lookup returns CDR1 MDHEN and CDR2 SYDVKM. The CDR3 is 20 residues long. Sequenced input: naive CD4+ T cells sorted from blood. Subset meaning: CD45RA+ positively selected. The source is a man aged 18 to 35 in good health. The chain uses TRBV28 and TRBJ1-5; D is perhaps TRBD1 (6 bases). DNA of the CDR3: TGTGCCAGCAGTCCCTCCGGGTCGAGGCAGGGGAAGGGTAGCAATCAGCCCCAGCATTTT. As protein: CASSPSGSRQGKGSNQPQHF.